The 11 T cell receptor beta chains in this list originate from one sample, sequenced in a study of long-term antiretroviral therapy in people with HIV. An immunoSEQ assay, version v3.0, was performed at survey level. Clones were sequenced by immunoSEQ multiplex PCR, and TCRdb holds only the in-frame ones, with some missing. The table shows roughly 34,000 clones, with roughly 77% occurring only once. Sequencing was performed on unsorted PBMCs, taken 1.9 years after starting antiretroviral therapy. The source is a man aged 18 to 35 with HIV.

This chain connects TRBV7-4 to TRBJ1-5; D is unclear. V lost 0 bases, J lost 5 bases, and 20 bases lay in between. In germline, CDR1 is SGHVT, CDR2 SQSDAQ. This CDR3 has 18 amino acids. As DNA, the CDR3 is TGTGCCAGCAGCTTAGCCCCCACATACTCAAAAAGAGATCAGCCCCAGCATTTT. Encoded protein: CASSLAPTYSKRDQPQHF.

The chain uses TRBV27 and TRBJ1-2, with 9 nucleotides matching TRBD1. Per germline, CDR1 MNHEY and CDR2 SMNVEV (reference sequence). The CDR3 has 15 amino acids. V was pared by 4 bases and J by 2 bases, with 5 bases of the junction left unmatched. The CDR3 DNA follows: TGTGCCAGCAGTTCCCCTGGGACAGGGAACTATGGCTACACCTTC. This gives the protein CASSSPGTGNYGYTF.

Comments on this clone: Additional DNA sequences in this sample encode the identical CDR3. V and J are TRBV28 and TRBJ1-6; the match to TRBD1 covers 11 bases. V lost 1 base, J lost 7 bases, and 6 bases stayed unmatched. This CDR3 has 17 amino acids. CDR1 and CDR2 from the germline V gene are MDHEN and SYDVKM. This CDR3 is CASSLFLGQGVNSPLHF. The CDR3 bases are TGTGCCAGCAGTTTATTCTTGGGACAGGGGGTCAATTCACCCCTCCACTTT.

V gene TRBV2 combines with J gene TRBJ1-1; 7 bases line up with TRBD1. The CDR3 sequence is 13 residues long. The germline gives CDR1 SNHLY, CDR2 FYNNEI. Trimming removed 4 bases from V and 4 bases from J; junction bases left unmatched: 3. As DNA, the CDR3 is TGTGCCAGCAGTGGACAGGGTATCACTGAAGCTTTCTTT. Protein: CASSGQGITEAFF.

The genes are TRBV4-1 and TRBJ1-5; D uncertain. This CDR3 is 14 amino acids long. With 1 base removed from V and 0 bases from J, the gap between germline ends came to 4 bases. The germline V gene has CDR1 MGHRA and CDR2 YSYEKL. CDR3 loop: CASSQGASNQPQHF. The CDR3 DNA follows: TGCGCCAGCAGCCAAGGTGCTAGCAATCAGCCCCAGCATTTT.

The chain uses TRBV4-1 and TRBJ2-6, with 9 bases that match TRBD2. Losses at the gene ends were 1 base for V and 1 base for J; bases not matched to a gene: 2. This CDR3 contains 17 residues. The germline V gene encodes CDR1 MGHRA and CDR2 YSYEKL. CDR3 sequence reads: CASSQGTSASGANVLTF. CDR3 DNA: TGCGCCAGCAGCCAAGGGACTAGCGCTTCTGGGGCCAACGTCCTGACTTTC.

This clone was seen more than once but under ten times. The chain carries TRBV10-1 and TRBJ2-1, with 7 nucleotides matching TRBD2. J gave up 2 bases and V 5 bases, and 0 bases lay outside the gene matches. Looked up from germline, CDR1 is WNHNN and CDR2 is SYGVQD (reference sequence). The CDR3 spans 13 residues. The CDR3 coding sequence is TGCGCCAGCAGTAGCGGGGCCTACAATGAGCAGTTCTTC. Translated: CASSSGAYNEQFF.

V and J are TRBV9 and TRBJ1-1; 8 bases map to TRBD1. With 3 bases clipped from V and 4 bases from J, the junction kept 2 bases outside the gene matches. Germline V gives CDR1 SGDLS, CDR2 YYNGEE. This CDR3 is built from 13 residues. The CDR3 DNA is TGTGCCAGCAGCGGCGACAGGGGCACTGAAGCTTTCTTT. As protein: CASSGDRGTEAFF.

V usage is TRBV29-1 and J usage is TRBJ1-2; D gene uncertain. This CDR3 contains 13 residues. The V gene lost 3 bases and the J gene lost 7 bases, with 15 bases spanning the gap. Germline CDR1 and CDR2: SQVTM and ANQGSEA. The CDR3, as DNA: TGCAGCGTTGAGAACGGGGAAACTCTTGGCTACACCTTC. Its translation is CSVENGETLGYTF. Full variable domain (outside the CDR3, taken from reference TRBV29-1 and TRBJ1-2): SAVISQKPSRDICQRGTSLTIQCQVDSQVTMMFWYRQQPGQSLTLIATANQGSEATYESGFVIDKFPISRPNLTFSTLTVSNMSPEDSSIYLCSVENGETLGYTFGSGTRLTVV.

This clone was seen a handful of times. The CDR3 DNA reads as TGTGCCAGCTCACCTACCCGGGACAGGGACTCCTACGAGCAGTACTTC. It encodes CASSPTRDRDSYEQYF. The genes are TRBV18 and TRBJ2-7; TRBD1 matches at 9 bases. CDR3 length: 16 residues. Germline assignment: CDR1 KGHSH and CDR2 LQKENI. After removal of 3 bases from V and 0 bases from J, the junction contained 6 bases not matched to a gene.

In DNA, the CDR3 is TGTGCCAGCAGCCCTTTTACGGACAGTTCCTCTGGGGCCAACGTCCTGACTTTC. It translates to CASSPFTDSSSGANVLTF. This sequence joins TRBV7-9 and TRBJ2-6; D is perhaps TRBD1 (6 bases). This CDR3 comprises 18 residues. The V end was cut by 5 bases, the J end by 0 bases, with 17 bases between. The germline CDR1 and CDR2 sequences are SEHNR and FQNEAQ (reference sequence).